The 5 T cell receptor beta chains in this list originate from one sample, sequenced in a study of blood T cell repertoires in COVID-19. Here immunoSEQ multiplex PCR was the method, and the copy in TCRdb shows in-frame clones only, minus some. The table shows just under 95,000 clones, with about four fifths occurring only once. Sequencing was performed on peripheral blood. Receptors were obtained from a human donor in a cohort sampled during active COVID-19.

This chain joins TRBV6-4 and TRBJ2-3, with D possibly TRBD2 on 6 matching bases. CDR1 and CDR2 (germline): MRHNA, SNTAGT. The V end lost 2 bases, the J end lost 0 bases, and 9 bases lay between the germline ends. CDR3 length: 15 amino acids. The CDR3 region is CASSDGTPSTDTQYF. The DNA of the CDR3 is TGTGCCAGCAGTGACGGGACTCCTAGCACAGATACGCAGTATTTT.

The chain has TRBV7-7 and TRBJ2-5; 9 bases align to TRBD2. The CDR3 has 16 amino acids. V was pared by 5 bases and J by 5 bases, with 12 bases of the junction left unmatched. Germline CDR1 is SSHAT and CDR2 is FNYEAQ (reference sequence). The CDR3 nucleotides read TGTGCCAGCAGCAGATGGGCTAGCGGGGAAACCGAGACCCAGTACTTC. Translation: CASSRWASGETETQYF.

In nucleotides, the CDR3 is TGTGCCTGGAGCCCCTTCGAGACCCAGTACTTC. This encodes CAWSPFETQYF. This chain connects TRBV30 to TRBJ2-5, with D uncertain. The germline CDR1 and CDR2 sequences are GTSNPN and SVGIG (reference sequence). Trimming left V 3 bases short and J 5 bases short, with 7 bases between. CDR3 length equals 11 residues.

The table lists this clone with a count of one. The gene calls are TRBV19 and TRBJ2-3; 8 bases fit TRBD1. The CDR3 extends over 15 amino acids. CDR1 and CDR2 from the germline V gene are LNHDA and SQIVND (reference sequence). V gave up 6 bases and J gave up 5 bases; unmatched junction bases: 10. The CDR3 here is CASRVTGAVGDTQYF. CDR3 bases: TGTGCCAGTAGAGTGACAGGGGCGGTTGGAGATACGCAGTATTTT.

This clone was detected only a few times. The CDR3 sequence is CASSPRGYNEQFF. The CDR3 DNA is TGTGCCAGCAGCCCTCGGGGCTACAATGAGCAGTTCTTC. The genes are TRBV7-2 and TRBJ2-1; tentatively, D is TRBD2 (5 bases). V dropped 5 bases and J dropped 3 bases, with 8 bases sitting between them. This CDR3 region has 13 residues. Germline loops: CDR1 SGHTA, CDR2 FQGNSA.